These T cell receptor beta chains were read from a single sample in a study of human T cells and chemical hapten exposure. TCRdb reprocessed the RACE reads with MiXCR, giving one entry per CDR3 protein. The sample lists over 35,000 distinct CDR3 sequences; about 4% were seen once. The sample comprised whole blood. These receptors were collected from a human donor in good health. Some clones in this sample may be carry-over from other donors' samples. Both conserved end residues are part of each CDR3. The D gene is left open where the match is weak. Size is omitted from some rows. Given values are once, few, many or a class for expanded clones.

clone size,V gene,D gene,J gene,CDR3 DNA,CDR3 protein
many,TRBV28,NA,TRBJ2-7,TGTGCCAGCAGTTTAACATTCGGCCCAGCGGCGGAGCAGTACTTC,CASSLTFGPAAEQYF
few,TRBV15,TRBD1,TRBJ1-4,TGTGCCACCAGCAGAGAGCGGGACAGGGGCACTAATGAAAAACTGTTTTTT,CATSRERDRGTNEKLFF
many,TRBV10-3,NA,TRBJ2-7,TGTGCCATCAGTGTTGCGCTTGCCACCTACGAGCAGTACTTC,CAISVALATYEQYF
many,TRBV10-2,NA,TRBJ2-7,TGCGCCAGCAGTGATAGGCAGGGGTTATACGAGCAGTACTTC,CASSDRQGLYEQYF
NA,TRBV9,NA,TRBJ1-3,TGTGCCAGCAGCGCCGACAGTCCTTACTCTGGAAACACCATATATTTT,CASSADSPYSGNTIYF
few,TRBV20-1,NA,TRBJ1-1,TGCAGTGCTAGAGTAAACCTAAGGGGAGCCACTGAAGCTTTCTTT,CSARVNLRGATEAFF
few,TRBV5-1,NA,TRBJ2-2,TGCGCCAGCAGCTCGGACTCAGGGGTCACCGGGGAGCTGTTTTTT,CASSSDSGVTGELFF
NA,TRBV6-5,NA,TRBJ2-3,TGTGCCAGCAGTTACAGGGAGGCGACAGATACGCAGTATTTT,CASSYREATDTQYF
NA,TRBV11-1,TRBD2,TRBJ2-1,TGTGCCAGCAGCTTAGAGAGCACGGGAGGTCGGGGCAATGAGCAGTTCTTC,CASSLESTGGRGNEQFF
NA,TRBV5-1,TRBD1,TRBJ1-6,TGCGCCAGCAGCTTGGGACAGGGGGGAGGATCACCCCTCCACTTT,CASSLGQGGGSPLHF
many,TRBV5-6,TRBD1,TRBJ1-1,TGTGCCAGCAGTAGACAGGGGCGGACTGAAGCTTTCTTT,CASSRQGRTEAFF
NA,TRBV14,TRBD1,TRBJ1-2,TGTGCCAGCAGCCGGGACAGGGTGGAATCGGATGGCTACACCTTC,CASSRDRVESDGYTF
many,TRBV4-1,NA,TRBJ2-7,TGCGCCAGCAGCCAAGCAAGGACAGCATACGAGCAGTACTTC,CASSQARTAYEQYF
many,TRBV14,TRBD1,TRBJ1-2,TGTGCCAGCAGCCAAGTACCGGGACAGGGGGATGGCTACACCTTC,CASSQVPGQGDGYTF
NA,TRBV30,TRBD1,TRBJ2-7,TGTGCCTGGAGTGCATTGGGACAGACCGAGCAGTACTTC,CAWSALGQTEQYF
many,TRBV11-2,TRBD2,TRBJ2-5,TGTGCCAGCAGCTTAGGAGGCGGGAGTCAAGAGACCCAGTACTTC,CASSLGGGSQETQYF
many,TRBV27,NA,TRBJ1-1,TGTGCCAGCAGTTTATTGGGGATACCGAACACTGAAGCTTTCTTT,CASSLLGIPNTEAFF
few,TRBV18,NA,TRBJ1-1,TGTGCCAGCTCACCGGCCCGGGGCACTGAAGCTTTCTTT,CASSPARGTEAFF
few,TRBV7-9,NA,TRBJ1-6,TGTGCCAGCAGCTTCGGGTCCGCCTCACCCCTCCACTTT,CASSFGSASPLHF
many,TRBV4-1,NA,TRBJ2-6,TGCGCCAGCAGCCAAGATTTGCGTGAGGGGCAAACCTACTCTGGGGCCAACGTCCTGACTTTC,CASSQDLREGQTYSGANVLTF
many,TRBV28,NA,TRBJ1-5,TGTGCCACCCTGTGGAGCCCATCCCAGCCCCAGCATTTT,CATLWSPSQPQHF
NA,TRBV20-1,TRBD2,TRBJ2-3,TGCAGTGCTGCCGTAATATGGGCGGGAGGGCCCCAGGATACGCAGTATTTT,CSAAVIWAGGPQDTQYF
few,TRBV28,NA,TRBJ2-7,TGTGCCAGCAGTCCTACGGACGGGCGCCCGTACGAGCAGTACTTC,CASSPTDGRPYEQYF
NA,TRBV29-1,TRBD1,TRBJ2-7,TGCAGCGTTGTTCTATGGACAGGGGGCTACGAGCAGTACTTC,CSVVLWTGGYEQYF
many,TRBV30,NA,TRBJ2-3,TGTGCCTGGAGTGCTAGACGGATTATAGGGGTCGCAGATACGCAGTATTTT,CAWSARRIIGVADTQYF
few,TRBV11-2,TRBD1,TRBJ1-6,TGTGCCAGCAGCTCATCGGGACAGAATAATTCACCCCTCCACTTT,CASSSSGQNNSPLHF
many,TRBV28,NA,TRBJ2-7,TGTGCCAGCAGTTTGTACAGCAATCCCTACGAGCAGTACTTC,CASSLYSNPYEQYF
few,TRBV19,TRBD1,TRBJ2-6,TGTGCCAGTAGTCCCGGGACAGGGGGCCTGGGGGCCAACGTCCTGACTTTC,CASSPGTGGLGANVLTF
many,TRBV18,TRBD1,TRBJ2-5,TGTGCCAGCTCACTCGGGACAGGAGCCCAAGAGACCCAGTACTTC,CASSLGTGAQETQYF
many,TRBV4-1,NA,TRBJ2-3,TGCGCCAGCAGCCAATTTTGGTGGGAGAGGAGCACAGATACGCAGTATTTT,CASSQFWWERSTDTQYF
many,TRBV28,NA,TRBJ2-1,TGTGCCAGCAGTTTAAGAGGGTACGGGCAGTTCTTC,CASSLRGYGQFF
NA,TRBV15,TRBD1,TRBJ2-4,TGTGCCACCAGCAGCCCGGGACAGTGGAGGGCCAAAAACATTCAGTACTTC,CATSSPGQWRAKNIQYF
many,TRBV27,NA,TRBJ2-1,TGTGCCAGCAGTTTACAGTATCCCAGCGAGAGCTCCTACAATGAGCAGTTCTTC,CASSLQYPSESSYNEQFF
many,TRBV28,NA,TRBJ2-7,TGTGCCAGCAGTCTCCCGGGCCCGAGGTCCGACGAGCAGTACTTC,CASSLPGPRSDEQYF
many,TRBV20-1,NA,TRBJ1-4,TGCAGTGCTAGGAGGCCGACTAATGAAAAACTGTTTTTT,CSARRPTNEKLFF
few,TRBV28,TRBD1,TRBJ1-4,TGTGCCAGCAGTCCAGGGGGGGCCACTAATGAAAAACTGTTTTTT,CASSPGGATNEKLFF